Below are 10 T cell receptor beta chains sequenced from a single sample in a study of CXCR3-negative and CXCR3-positive naive CD8 T cells. Findings and caveats of the study: Greater hydrophobicity was found in TRB CDR3s of CXCR3-positive naive cells than of CXCR3-negative naive cells.

Antigens for these TCRs are unknown. In preparing the TRB cDNA libraries, 5' RACE with UMI labels was used. TCRdb re-called the 5' RACE reads and catalogs CDR3 proteins one per entry, DNA excluded. Its clone listing holds under 150,000 distinct CDR3 sequences. Input material: naive CXCR3+ CD8+ T cells from blood. Indicated subset: CD45RO-CCR7+CD27+CD95- naive CD8+ T cells expressing CXCR3 (TNR3+). The receptors come from a human donor in good health. Some clones in this sample may be carry-over from other donors' samples.

V usage is TRBV9 and J usage is TRBJ2-7. This CDR3 is built from 13 residues. Looked up from germline, CDR1 is SGDLS and CDR2 is YYNGEE. The CDR3 reads CASSPREFLEQYF.

The chain links TRBV5-4 to TRBJ2-6; the TCRdb call, TRBD1, lacks DNA for checking. The V gene's germline CDR1 is SGHNT and CDR2 YYREEE (reference sequence). This CDR3 has 13 residues. The CDR3 spells CASSPGGANVLTF.

The chain recombines TRBV15 with TRBJ2-7; TCRdb proposes TRBD1, but this gene call is untestable without DNA. CDR1 is LNHNV and CDR2 is YYDKDF in the germline V gene (reference sequence). There are 12 residues in the CDR3. CDR3 region: CATSRGGDEQYF.

The chain combines TRBV5-4 with TRBJ2-1; checking the TCRdb D call of TRBD1 is not possible without DNA. The CDR3 covers 14 residues. The germline gives CDR1 SGHNT, CDR2 YYREEE (reference sequence). The CDR3 here is CASSLGGAVSEQFF.

The chain links TRBV19 to TRBJ2-7; TCRdb returns TRBD2, unconfirmable since there is no DNA. The CDR3 is 13 amino acids. Germline V gene lookup returns CDR1 LNHDA and CDR2 SQIVND (reference sequence). CDR3 protein: CASSVGGVNEQYF.

This chain joins TRBV5-1 and TRBJ2-7; the D gene TCRdb calls, TRBD1, cannot be checked with no DNA. CDR3 length equals 13 residues. CDR1 and CDR2 (germline): SGHRS, YFSETQ. CDR3 in amino acids: CASSQTGGYEQYF. Full variable domain (rest looked up from reference TRBV5-1 and TRBJ2-7): KAGVTQTPRYLIKTRGQQVTLSCSPISGHRSVSWYQQTPGQGLQFLFEYFSETQRNKGNFPGRFSGRQFSNSRSEMNVSTLELGDSALYLCASSQTGGYEQYFGPGTRLTVT.

V and J are TRBV11-2 and TRBJ2-2. Germline loops: CDR1 SGHAT, CDR2 FQNNGV. The CDR3 consists of 15 residues. This CDR3 is CASSLVVGSTGELFF.

The chain has TRBV7-6 and TRBJ2-1. This CDR3 has 14 amino acids. Per germline, CDR1 SGHVS and CDR2 FNYEAQ. The CDR3 loop is CASSLGSVYNEQFF.

V and J are TRBV5-1 and TRBJ2-7; TCRdb selects TRBD1, and the lack of DNA leaves this call unchecked. Germline CDR1 SGHRS, CDR2 YFSETQ. The CDR3 is 15 residues long. This CDR3 reads CASSLVGTGGSEQYF.

The chain uses TRBV12-3 or TRBV12-4 and TRBJ1-5. This CDR3 is 14 amino acids long. CDR3: CASSLSGSGQPQHF.